This TCR beta chain was sequenced in a study of cytomegalovirus exposure and HLA in healthy donors. Germline V lookup: CDR1 SGHRS, CDR2 YFSETQ. The V end was cut by 2 bases, the J end by 0 bases, with 16 bases between. The CDR3 has 17 residues. Here immunoSEQ multiplex PCR was the method, and the copy in TCRdb shows in-frame clones only, minus some. The sample yields almost 200,000 clones, about 81% seen once. The chain carries TRBV5-1 and TRBJ2-3; D perhaps matches TRBD2 (7 bases). Sequenced sample: PBMCs. This receptor was taken from a young woman in good health and CMV-seronegative. DNA for the CDR3: TGCGCCAGCAGCTTAAACCGAGGGGGGGCTAGCACAGATACGCAGTATTTT. Translated, it gives CASSLNRGGASTDTQYF.